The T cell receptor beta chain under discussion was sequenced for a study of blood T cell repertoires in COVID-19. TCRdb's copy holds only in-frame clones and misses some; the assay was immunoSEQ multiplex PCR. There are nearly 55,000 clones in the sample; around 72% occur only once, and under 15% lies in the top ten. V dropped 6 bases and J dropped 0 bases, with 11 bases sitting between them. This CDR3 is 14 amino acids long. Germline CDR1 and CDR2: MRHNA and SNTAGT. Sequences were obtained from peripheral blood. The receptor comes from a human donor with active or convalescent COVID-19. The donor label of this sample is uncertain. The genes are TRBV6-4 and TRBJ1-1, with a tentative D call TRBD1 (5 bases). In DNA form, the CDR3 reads TGTGCCAGCAGGCTTCAGGGCATGAACACTGAAGCTTTCTTT. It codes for CASRLQGMNTEAFF.